This T cell receptor beta chain was profiled in a study of cytomegalovirus exposure and HLA in healthy donors. Across the study: Unique TCRs numbering approximately 80 million, obtained from HLA-typed donors, made up an early data release.

A remark on this clone: Its antigen is still unknown.

60 Vbeta and 13 Jbeta primers were used in PCR. The assay was immunoSEQ multiplex PCR, and TCRdb's table has in-frame clones only and misses some. This sample has about 120,000 clones, with 77% found just once. The CDR3 is 15 amino acids. From germline, CDR1 is MNHEY and CDR2 SMNVEV (reference sequence). The junction had 7 bases not matched to a gene; V was cut back by 3 bases and J by 4 bases. Study-level findings and limits: 16,951 TCR beta sequences were associated with HLA alleles at 0.05 false discovery rate in a later analysis.

Sequencing was done on a sample of PBMCs. V is TRBV27 and J is TRBJ1-2, with 8 bases identical to TRBD1. The receptor was derived from a man between 18 and 29 years old in good health and CMV-seropositive. CDR3 sequence: CASSFSGQGSYGYTF. In DNA form, the CDR3 reads TGTGCCAGCAGTTTCTCAGGACAGGGCTCCTATGGCTACACCTTC.